The 30 T cell receptor beta chains below all came from one sample that was sequenced in a study of CD8+ T cells in alopecia areata. Reverse transcription of extracted RNA yielded cDNA, which provided the sequencing template. The protocol was immunoSEQ multiplex PCR, while the TCRdb copy is restricted to in-frame clones and leaves out a portion. The sample yields 150,000 to 200,000 clones, less than 70% seen once. As to treatment: oral pan-JAK inhibitor, 5-10 mg twice daily. This specimen was CD4+ T cells sorted from blood, taken at week 24, from a patient treated with tofacitinib. The receptor source for this set is a human donor with alopecia areata.

V gene TRBV30 combines with J gene TRBJ1-4, with TRBD1 as a possible D gene (6 bases). This CDR3 spans 15 amino acids. Germline CDR1 GTSNPN, CDR2 SVGIG (reference sequence). Trimming left V 0 bases short and J 7 bases short, with 15 bases between. The CDR3 DNA sequence: TGTGCCTGGAGTGTATTCGGCAGGGGCGTTGAAAAACTGTTTTTT. It encodes CAWSVFGRGVEKLFF.

This rearrangement joins TRBV27 to TRBJ2-7, with a possible D match to TRBD2 (6 bases). V lost 0 bases and J 5 bases, leaving 8 bases between the germline ends. Germline V gene data show CDR1 as MNHEY and CDR2 as SMNVEV (reference sequence). CDR3 size: 13 residues. The CDR3 nucleotides read TGTGCCAGCAGTTTATCTGGAGGGGACGAGCAGTACTTC. Its translation is CASSLSGGDEQYF.

This clone was counted a few times. The gene calls are TRBV5-6 and TRBJ1-4, with D perhaps matching TRBD1 (5 bases). The CDR3 consists of 15 residues. Between the trimmed V and J ends, which lost 1 base and 7 bases, there was a span of 14 bases. CDR1 and CDR2 from the germline V gene are SGHDT and YYEEEE. The CDR3 DNA reads TGTGCCAGCAGCTTGTCCAGGGATGGTGGTGAAAAACTGTTTTTT. Its translation is CASSLSRDGGEKLFF.

This clone appeared once. One end of the junction does not line up with germline, which may come from a read error. V and J are TRBV7-7 and TRBJ2-5; D unresolved. This CDR3 has 14 residues. Germline CDR1 SSHAT, CDR2 FNYEAQ (reference sequence). Here the CDR3 reads CASSSDIPGETQYF. The CDR3 DNA reads as TGTGCTAGCAGCTCAGACATCCCCGGGGAGACCCAGTACTTC.

V gene TRBV25-1 combines with J gene TRBJ1-2; no firm D call. Germline CDR1 reads MGHDK; CDR2 reads SYGVNS. This CDR3 is built from 12 residues. Trimming took off 3 bases at V and 4 bases at J, with 6 bases between the two ends. The CDR3 DNA reads as TGTGCCAGCAGTGACGGGCCCTATGGCTACACCTTC. Encoded protein: CASSDGPYGYTF.

This chain connects TRBV5-1 to TRBJ2-7; no clear D gene. The CDR3 covers 14 residues. Germline V gene sequence: CDR1 SGHRS, CDR2 YFSETQ. The V end was cut by 0 bases, the J end by 4 bases, with 11 bases between. CDR3 sequence (DNA): TGCGCCAGCAGCTTGGCTGGAATTGTTTACGAGCAGTACTTC. The encoded protein is CASSLAGIVYEQYF.

This chain joins TRBV6-5 and TRBJ1-1, with D unresolved. This CDR3 contains 12 residues. V lost 7 bases, J lost 1 base, and 7 bases lay in between. Germline assignment: CDR1 MNHEY and CDR2 SVGAGI. This chain's CDR3 is CASTGRNTEAFF. CDR3 DNA sequence: TGTGCCAGCACGGGTCGGAACACTGAAGCTTTCTTT.

The chain couples TRBV6-1 to TRBJ2-6, with unresolved D. Germline assignment: CDR1 MNHNS and CDR2 SASEGT. This CDR3 region has 15 residues. Trimming removed 10 bases from V and 1 base from J, with 14 bases in between. CDR3 DNA: TGTGCCACCTCAGTACTCGGTTCTGGGGCCAACGTCCTGACTTTC. Its protein is CATSVLGSGANVLTF.

The chain links TRBV30 to TRBJ2-2; 8 nucleotides line up with TRBD1. CDR3 length: 14 amino acids. V gave up 3 bases and J gave up 4 bases; unmatched junction bases: 4. Germline CDR1 is GTSNPN and CDR2 is SVGIG (reference sequence). CDR3 in amino acids: CAWRKGQATGELFF. The DNA of the CDR3 is TGTGCCTGGAGGAAGGGACAGGCCACCGGGGAGCTGTTTTTT.

J is TRBJ2-3 and V is TRBV30, with D unclear. The V end lost 0 bases, the J end lost 2 bases, and 6 bases lay between the germline ends. CDR1 and CDR2 from the germline V gene are GTSNPN and SVGIG (reference sequence). The CDR3 totals 13 residues. The CDR3 region has the DNA TGTGCCTGGAGTGTGTCGAACACAGATACGCAGTATTTT. Protein: CAWSVSNTDTQYF. The variable domain in full, completed from reference TRBV30 and TRBJ2-3, reads SQTIHQWPATLVQPVGSPLSLECTVEGTSNPNLYWYRQAAGRGLQLLFYSVGIGQISSEVPQNLSASRPQDRQFILSSKKLLLSDSGFYLCAWSVSNTDTQYFGPGTRLTVL.

The DNA for the CDR3 is TGCAGCGCCAGATTAAGTTCGGAAACTGAAGCTTTCTTT. Encoded protein: CSARLSSETEAFF. The chain links TRBV29-1 to TRBJ1-1; D unresolved. With 7 bases removed from V and 5 bases from J, the gap between germline ends came to 17 bases. CDR1 and CDR2 (germline): SQVTM, ANQGSEA. This CDR3 is built from 13 residues.

The chain recombines TRBV25-1 with TRBJ2-3, with 7 bases matching TRBD2. Germline V gene sequence: CDR1 MGHDK, CDR2 SYGVNS. The CDR3 spans 14 residues. The junction had 4 bases not matched to a gene; V was cut back by 7 bases and J by 0 bases. In DNA form, the CDR3 reads TGTGCCAGCAAGGGAGGGGCTAGCACAGATACGCAGTATTTT. It yields the protein CASKGGASTDTQYF. The full variable domain, completed using reference TRBV25-1 and TRBJ2-3, is EADIYQTPRYLVIGTGKKITLECSQTMGHDKMYWYQQDPGMELHLIHYSYGVNSTEKGDLSSESTVSRIRTEHFPLTLESARPSHTSQYLCASKGGASTDTQYFGPGTRLTVL.

This clone was observed many times. V and J are TRBV7-2 and TRBJ1-2, with TRBD1 as a possible D gene (6 bases). Germline V lookup: CDR1 SGHTA, CDR2 FQGNSA. V shed 5 bases and J shed 9 bases, with 13 bases lying between them. CDR3 length equals 12 residues. In DNA, the CDR3 is TGTGCCAGCAGCCCATACCAGGGGAGCTACACCTTC. Translating gives CASSPYQGSYTF.

The chain joins TRBV29-1 to TRBJ1-1; D remains unclear. There are 12 residues in the CDR3. V was trimmed by 1 base and J by 6 bases, leaving 9 bases between them. From germline, CDR1 is SQVTM and CDR2 ANQGSEA. The CDR3 spells CSVEGVKPEAFF. The CDR3 coding sequence is TGCAGCGTTGAAGGGGTAAAACCTGAAGCTTTCTTT.

In its sample, this clone was seen a few times. This chain joins TRBV29-1 and TRBJ2-6, with D uncertain. The CDR3 extends over 13 amino acids. Trimming left V 4 bases short and J 0 bases short, with 4 bases between. The germline CDR1 and CDR2 sequences are SQVTM and ANQGSEA. The CDR3, as DNA: TGCAGCGTTGGGGTCTCTGGGGCCAACGTCCTGACTTTC. Translated: CSVGVSGANVLTF.

V usage is TRBV19 and J usage is TRBJ2-7, with D possibly TRBD2 on 6 matching bases. The length of the CDR3 is 14 residues. The V gene's germline CDR1 is LNHDA and CDR2 SQIVND (reference sequence). The V gene lost 3 bases and the J gene lost 6 bases, with 15 bases spanning the gap. The CDR3 nucleotides are TGTGCCAGTAGTATGGAGGGGCAAGGTGGCGAGCAGTACTTC. Its translation is CASSMEGQGGEQYF.

This rearrangement joins TRBV11-2 to TRBJ2-5, with TRBD2 identical over 10 bases. This CDR3 is 14 amino acids long. The V and J ends lost 5 bases and 2 bases, in that order; junction bases with no gene match: 2. In germline, CDR1 is SGHAT, CDR2 FQNNGV. This chain's CDR3 is CASSERGGQETQYF. CDR3 DNA sequence: TGTGCCAGCAGCGAGCGGGGGGGTCAAGAGACCCAGTACTTC.

The rearrangement links TRBV9 to TRBJ2-5, with TRBD2 identical over 8 bases. This CDR3 has 18 amino acids. Trimming cost V 0 bases and J 2 bases; bases outside gene matches: 12. Germline-derived CDR1 and CDR2 are SGDLS and YYNGEE. In DNA form, the CDR3 reads TGTGCCAGCAGCGTAGCGCCCAAGACTAGCGCCGCACAAGAGACCCAGTACTTC. Amino acid sequence: CASSVAPKTSAAQETQYF.

There are a few counts of this clone. The J gene is TRBJ2-3, the V gene TRBV6-6; 8 bases agree with TRBD2. The CDR3 loop spans 16 amino acids. The V gene's germline CDR1 is MNHNY and CDR2 SVGAGI (reference sequence). With V trimmed by 6 bases and J by 3 bases, 11 bases remained unmatched. CDR3 sequence reads: CASRQISGVVTDTQYF. In DNA form, the CDR3 reads TGTGCCAGCAGGCAGATTAGCGGGGTTGTGACAGATACGCAGTATTTT.

The gene calls are TRBV19 and TRBJ1-2, with D perhaps TRBD1 (6 bases). The germline gives CDR1 LNHDA, CDR2 SQIVND (reference sequence). The CDR3 extends over 15 amino acids. V was pared by 4 bases and J by 4 bases, with 16 bases between. CDR3 coding DNA: TGTGCCAGTAGTACAGGGGACACCAGGATCTATGGCTACACCTTC. Amino acids: CASSTGDTRIYGYTF.

The chain has TRBV4-3 and TRBJ2-6; 8 nucleotides line up with TRBD2. J gave up 4 bases and V 4 bases, and 6 bases lay outside the gene matches. Germline loops: CDR1 LGHNA, CDR2 YSLEER. The CDR3 has 16 amino acids. This chain's CDR3 is CASSPTRGRGANVLTF. The CDR3 DNA is TGCGCCAGCAGCCCCACCCGCGGGAGGGGGGCCAACGTCCTGACTTTC.

CDR3 DNA: TGCGCCAGCAGCAGCCCCAGTCCGCGGGATACGCAGTATTTT. As protein: CASSSPSPRDTQYF. This chain joins TRBV4-1 and TRBJ2-3; D gene uncertain. CDR1 and CDR2 from the germline V gene are MGHRA and YSYEKL. The CDR3 contains 14 residues. Trimming stripped 5 bases from V and 6 bases from J, with 15 bases between.

The chain employs TRBV29-1 and TRBJ1-2, with 10 bases lining up with TRBD1. The CDR3 is made up of 13 amino acids. The germline CDR1 and CDR2 sequences are SQVTM and ANQGSEA. V gave up 5 bases and J gave up 4 bases; unmatched junction bases: 4. The CDR3 nucleotides are TGCAGCGTTTCGACAGGGGGCGGCTATGGCTACACCTTC. It encodes CSVSTGGGYGYTF.

This clone was seen only a few times. The chain employs TRBV2 and TRBJ2-1, with TRBD1 matching 7 bases. The V gene end was trimmed by 5 bases and the J gene end by 9 bases; junction bases not matched to a gene: 4. This CDR3 contains 12 residues. Per the germline V gene, CDR1 is SNHLY and CDR2 is FYNNEI. The CDR3 DNA sequence: TGTGCCAGCAGTAAGGGGGCGCGTGAGCAGTTCTTC. As protein: CASSKGAREQFF.

The V and J genes are TRBV29-1 and TRBJ1-1, with D maybe TRBD1 (6 bases). Germline V gene data show CDR1 as SQVTM and CDR2 as ANQGSEA. The ends were cut back, 7 bases at V and 4 bases at J, with 13 bases in the middle. The CDR3 runs to 12 residues. The CDR3 region is CSAGQSRTEAFF. In DNA form, the CDR3 reads TGCAGCGCTGGACAGTCTCGCACTGAAGCTTTCTTT.

This chain links TRBV25-1 with TRBJ1-2; D unclear. The CDR3 has 11 residues. The germline V gene has CDR1 MGHDK and CDR2 SYGVNS. V was shortened by 8 bases and J by 2 bases, with 6 bases between the two germline ends. The CDR3 region is CASQGNYGYTF. The CDR3, as DNA: TGTGCCAGCCAAGGGAACTATGGCTACACCTTC.

V gene TRBV9 combines with J gene TRBJ1-2; no clear D gene. CDR3 size: 13 residues. V was trimmed by 0 bases and J by 4 bases, leaving 7 bases between them. Germline assignment: CDR1 SGDLS and CDR2 YYNGEE. Written as DNA, the CDR3 is TGTGCCAGCAGCGTAGGCCGAGGCTATGGCTACACCTTC. This sequence encodes CASSVGRGYGYTF. Full variable domain (outside the CDR3, taken from reference TRBV9 and TRBJ1-2): DSGVTQTPKHLITATGQRVTLRCSPRSGDLSVYWYQQSLDQGLQFLIQYYNGEERAKGNILERFSAQQFPDLHSELNLSSLELGDSALYFCASSVGRGYGYTFGSGTRLTVV.

V is TRBV1 and J is TRBJ2-5; the listed D gene, TRBD2, was not tested against the DNA. TRBV1 is listed as a pseudogene. The CDR3 is made up of 15 amino acids. The CDR3: CTSSPLLATQETQYF. CDR3 nucleotide sequence: TGCACCAGCAGCCCCTTACTAGCGACTCAAGAGACCCAGTACTTC.

V gene TRBV7-9 combines with J gene TRBJ2-7; 7 nucleotides align to TRBD1. Germline V gene data show CDR1 as SEHNR and CDR2 as FQNEAQ (reference sequence). The CDR3 runs 15 residues. V lost 5 bases, J lost 0 bases, and 7 bases stayed unmatched. CDR3 loop: CASSDPGTDSYEQYF. The DNA of the CDR3 is TGTGCCAGCAGCGACCCCGGGACAGACTCCTACGAGCAGTACTTC.

This clone has just a few counts. The rearrangement joins TRBV6-4 to TRBJ1-1, with a tentative D call TRBD1 (6 bases). The CDR3 consists of 13 residues. Germline assignment: CDR1 MRHNA and CDR2 SNTAGT. V was clipped by 2 bases and J by 4 bases, with 8 bases between them. The CDR3 DNA reads TGTGCCAGCAGTGACAGGGGGGGCACTGAAGCTTTCTTT. As protein: CASSDRGGTEAFF.